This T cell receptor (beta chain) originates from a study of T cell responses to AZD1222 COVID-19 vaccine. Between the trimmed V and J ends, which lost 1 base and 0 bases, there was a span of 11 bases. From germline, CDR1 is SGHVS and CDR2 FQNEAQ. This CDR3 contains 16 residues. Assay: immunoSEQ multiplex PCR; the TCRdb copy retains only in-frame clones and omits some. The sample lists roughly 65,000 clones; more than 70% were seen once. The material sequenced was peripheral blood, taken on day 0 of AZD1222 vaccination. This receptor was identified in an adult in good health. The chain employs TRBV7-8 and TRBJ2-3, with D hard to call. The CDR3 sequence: CASSLVPQTSTDTQYF. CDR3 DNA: TGTGCCAGCAGCTTAGTTCCCCAAACTAGCACAGATACGCAGTATTTT. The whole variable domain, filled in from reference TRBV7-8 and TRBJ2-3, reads GAGVSQSPRYKVAKRGQDVALRCDPISGHVSLFWYQQALGQGPEFLTYFQNEAQLDKSGLPSDRFFAERPEGSVSTLKIQRTQQEDSAVYLCASSLVPQTSTDTQYFGPGTRLTVL.